Here is one TCR beta chain with its context. The sample comes from a study of TIL therapy for anti-PD-1-resistant metastatic lung cancer. The wider study: By whole-exome sequencing, median non-synonymous tumor mutation burden was over 1.2 mutations per megabase.

The CDR3 loop spans 13 amino acids. Trimming removed 3 bases from V and 6 bases from J; junction bases left unmatched: 5. Germline V lookup: CDR1 WNHNN, CDR2 SYGVQD (reference sequence). The time point was: pre-treatment sample, taken before nivolumab and TIL therapy. Tumor tissue came from excised metastases, mostly pleural nodules or supraclavicular lymph nodes. Sequencing used immunoSEQ v3. Clones were sequenced by immunoSEQ multiplex PCR, and TCRdb holds only the in-frame ones, with some missing. The table has fewer than 30,000 clones, roughly two thirds seen once. Source: tumor tissue, taken at baseline. This clonotype was sampled from a woman between 30 and 80 years old with non-small cell lung cancer. The chain employs TRBV10-1 and TRBJ2-7, with TRBD1 matching over 7 bases. The CDR3 loop is CASSDYRGSEQYF. CDR3 in DNA: TGCGCCAGCAGTGACTACAGGGGTTCCGAGCAGTACTTC.